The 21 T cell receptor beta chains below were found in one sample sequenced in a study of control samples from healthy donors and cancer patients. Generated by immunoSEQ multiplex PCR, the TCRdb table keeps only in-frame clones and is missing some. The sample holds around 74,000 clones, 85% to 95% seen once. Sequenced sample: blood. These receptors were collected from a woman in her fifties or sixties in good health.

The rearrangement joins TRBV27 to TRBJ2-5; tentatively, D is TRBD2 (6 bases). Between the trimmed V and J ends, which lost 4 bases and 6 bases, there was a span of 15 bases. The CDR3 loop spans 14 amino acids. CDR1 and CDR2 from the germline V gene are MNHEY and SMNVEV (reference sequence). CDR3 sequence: CASSSNRDSKTQYF. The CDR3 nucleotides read TGTGCCAGCAGTTCCAACCGGGACTCGAAGACCCAGTACTTC.

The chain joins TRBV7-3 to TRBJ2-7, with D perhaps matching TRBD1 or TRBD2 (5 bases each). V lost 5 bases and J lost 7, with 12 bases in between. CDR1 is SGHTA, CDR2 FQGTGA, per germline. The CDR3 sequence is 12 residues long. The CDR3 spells CASSVGGGEQYF. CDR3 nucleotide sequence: TGTGCCAGCAGCGTTGGGGGTGGTGAGCAGTACTTC.

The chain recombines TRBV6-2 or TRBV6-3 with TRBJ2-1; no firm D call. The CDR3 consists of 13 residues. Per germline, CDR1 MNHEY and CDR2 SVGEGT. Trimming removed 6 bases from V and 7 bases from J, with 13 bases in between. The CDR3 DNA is TGTGCCAGCAGCCAAGATGACCGAAATGAGCAGTTCTTC. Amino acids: CASSQDDRNEQFF.

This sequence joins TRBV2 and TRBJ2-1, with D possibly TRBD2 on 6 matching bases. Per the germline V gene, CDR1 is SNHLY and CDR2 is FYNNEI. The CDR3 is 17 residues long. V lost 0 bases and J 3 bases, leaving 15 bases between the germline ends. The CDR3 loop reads CASSEARSGVNYNEQFF. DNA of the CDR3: TGTGCCAGCAGTGAAGCAAGGTCGGGAGTAAACTACAATGAGCAGTTCTTC.

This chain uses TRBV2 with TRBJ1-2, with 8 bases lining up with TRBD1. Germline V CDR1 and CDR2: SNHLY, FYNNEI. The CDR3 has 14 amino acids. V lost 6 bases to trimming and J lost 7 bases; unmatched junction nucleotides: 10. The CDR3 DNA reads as TGTGCCAGCAGCCCCAGGACAGGGTATAGTGGCTACACCTTC. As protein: CASSPRTGYSGYTF.

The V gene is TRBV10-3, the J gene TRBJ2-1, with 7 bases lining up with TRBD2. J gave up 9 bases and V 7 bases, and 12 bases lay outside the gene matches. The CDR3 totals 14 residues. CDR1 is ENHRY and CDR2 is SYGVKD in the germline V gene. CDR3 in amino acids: CAITERGLVVEQFF. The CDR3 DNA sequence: TGTGCCATCACCGAGCGGGGCTTAGTTGTTGAGCAGTTCTTC.

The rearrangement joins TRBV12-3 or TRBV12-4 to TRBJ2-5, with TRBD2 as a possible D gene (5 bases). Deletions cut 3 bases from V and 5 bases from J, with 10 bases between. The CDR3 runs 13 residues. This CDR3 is CASSFWGDETQYF. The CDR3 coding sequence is TGTGCCAGCAGTTTCTGGGGAGATGAGACCCAGTACTTC.

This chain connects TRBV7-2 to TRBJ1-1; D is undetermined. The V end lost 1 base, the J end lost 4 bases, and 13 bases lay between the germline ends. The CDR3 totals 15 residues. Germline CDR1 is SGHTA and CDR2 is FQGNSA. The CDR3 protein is CASSLGGGVGTEAFF. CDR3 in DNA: TGTGCCAGCAGCTTAGGTGGAGGTGTGGGCACTGAAGCTTTCTTT.

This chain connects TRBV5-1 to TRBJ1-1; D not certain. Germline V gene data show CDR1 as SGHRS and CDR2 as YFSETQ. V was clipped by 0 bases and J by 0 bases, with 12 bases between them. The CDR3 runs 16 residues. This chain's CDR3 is CASSLGPKGMNTEAFF. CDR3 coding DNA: TGCGCCAGCAGCTTGGGGCCAAAAGGAATGAACACTGAAGCTTTCTTT. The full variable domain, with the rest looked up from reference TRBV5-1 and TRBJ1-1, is KAGVTQTPRYLIKTRGQQVTLSCSPISGHRSVSWYQQTPGQGLQFLFEYFSETQRNKGNFPGRFSGRQFSNSRSEMNVSTLELGDSALYLCASSLGPKGMNTEAFFGQGTRLTVV.

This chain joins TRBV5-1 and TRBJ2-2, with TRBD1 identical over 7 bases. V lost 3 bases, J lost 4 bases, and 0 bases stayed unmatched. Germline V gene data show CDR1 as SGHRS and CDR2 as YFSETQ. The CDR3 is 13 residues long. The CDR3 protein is CASSWDSTGELFF. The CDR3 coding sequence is TGCGCCAGCAGCTGGGACAGCACCGGGGAGCTGTTTTTT.

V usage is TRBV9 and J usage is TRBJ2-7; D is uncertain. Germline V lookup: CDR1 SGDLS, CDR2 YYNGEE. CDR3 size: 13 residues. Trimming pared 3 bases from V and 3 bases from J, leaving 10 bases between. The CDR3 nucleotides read TGTGCCAGCAGCGCCGACAACCACTACGAGCAGTACTTC. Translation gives CASSADNHYEQYF.

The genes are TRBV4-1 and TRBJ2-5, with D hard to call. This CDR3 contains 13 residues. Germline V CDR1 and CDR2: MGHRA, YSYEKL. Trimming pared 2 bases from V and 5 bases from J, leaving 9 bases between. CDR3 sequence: CASSQSAGETQYF. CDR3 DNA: TGCGCCAGCAGCCAAAGTGCCGGGGAGACCCAGTACTTC.

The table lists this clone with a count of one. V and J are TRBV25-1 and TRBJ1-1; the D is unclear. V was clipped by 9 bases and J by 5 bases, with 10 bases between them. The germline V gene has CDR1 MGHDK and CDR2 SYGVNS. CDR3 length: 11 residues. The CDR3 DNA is TGTGCCAGACACTGGGAAACTGAAGCTTTCTTT. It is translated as CARHWETEAFF.

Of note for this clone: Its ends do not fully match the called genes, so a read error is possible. Here the CDR3 reads CASSLAGSGTSKPFF. The DNA of the CDR3 is TGTGCCAGCAGCTTGGCCGGATCCGGGACATCTAAACCATTTTTT. The chain carries TRBV5-8 and TRBJ1-5; D may be TRBD1 (6 bases). CDR1 SGHTS and CDR2 YDEGEE come from the germline V gene. This CDR3 is built from 15 residues.

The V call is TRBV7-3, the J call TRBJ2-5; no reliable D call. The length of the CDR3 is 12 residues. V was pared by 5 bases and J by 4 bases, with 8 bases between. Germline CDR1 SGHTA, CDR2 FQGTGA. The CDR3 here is CASSPNGETQYF. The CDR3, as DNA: TGTGCCAGCAGCCCGAACGGAGAGACCCAGTACTTC.

The CDR3 DNA reads as TGTGCCAGCTCAGGGCGAACTAGCGGGTCAATTGACGAGCAGTACTTC. Protein product: CASSGRTSGSIDEQYF. The chain combines TRBV18 with TRBJ2-7, with TRBD2 identical over 9 bases. Germline V lookup: CDR1 KGHSH, CDR2 LQKENI. The CDR3 contains 16 residues. With 5 bases clipped from V and 5 bases from J, the junction kept 13 bases outside the gene matches.

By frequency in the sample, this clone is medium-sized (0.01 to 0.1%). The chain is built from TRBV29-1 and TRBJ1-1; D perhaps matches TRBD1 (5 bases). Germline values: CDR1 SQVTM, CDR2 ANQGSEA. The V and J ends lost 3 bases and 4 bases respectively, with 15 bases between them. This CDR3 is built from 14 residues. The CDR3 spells CSVDGGFPATEAFF. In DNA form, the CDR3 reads TGCAGCGTTGATGGGGGGTTCCCGGCCACTGAAGCTTTCTTT.

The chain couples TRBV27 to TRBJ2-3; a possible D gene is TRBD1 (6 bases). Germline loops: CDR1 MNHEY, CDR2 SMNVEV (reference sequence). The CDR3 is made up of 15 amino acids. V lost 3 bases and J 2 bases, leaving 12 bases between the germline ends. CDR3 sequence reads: CASSLIGQITDTQYF. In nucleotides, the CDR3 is TGTGCCAGCAGTTTGATCGGACAGATCACAGATACGCAGTATTTT.

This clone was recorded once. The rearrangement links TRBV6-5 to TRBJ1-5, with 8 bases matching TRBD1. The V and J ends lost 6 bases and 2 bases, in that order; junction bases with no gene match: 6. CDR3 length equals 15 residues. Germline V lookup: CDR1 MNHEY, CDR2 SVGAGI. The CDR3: CASSETGARNQPQHF. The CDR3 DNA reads TGTGCCAGCAGCGAGACAGGGGCACGCAATCAGCCCCAGCATTTT.

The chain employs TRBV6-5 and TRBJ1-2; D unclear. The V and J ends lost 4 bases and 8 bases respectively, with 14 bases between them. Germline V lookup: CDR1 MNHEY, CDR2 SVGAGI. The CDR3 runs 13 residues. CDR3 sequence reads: CASSSPTGWGYTF. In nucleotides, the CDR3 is TGTGCCAGCAGTTCCCCAACTGGTTGGGGCTACACCTTC.

CDR3 region: CASSLSGRNDNEQFF. The CDR3 bases are TGCGCCAGCAGCCTTAGCGGGAGGAATGACAATGAGCAGTTCTTC. This chain links TRBV5-1 with TRBJ2-1; TRBD2 matches at 10 bases. V shed 4 bases and J 5 bases; nucleotides not matched to a gene: 6. CDR3 size: 15 residues. Germline-derived CDR1 and CDR2 are SGHRS and YFSETQ.